This T cell receptor (beta chain) emerged from a study of spatial heterogeneity in lung cancer. This clonotype was detected many times. The antigen is undetermined. Notes on the study in general: Detection of ubiquitous tumor TCRs in blood was higher at resection than follow-up.

Individually, TCR cDNA molecules were each labelled with a unique molecular identifier. Using its own MiXCR run on the 5' RACE reads, TCRdb lists one record per CDR3 protein. The sample includes around 41,000 distinct CDR3 sequences, around 7.1% seen only once; the top ten take around 45%. Noted time point: sample taken at primary tumor resection. From tumor, nontumor lung or frozen PBMC, whole RNA was taken unsorted for sequencing. Untreated early-stage non-small cell lung cancer patients, 70 to 85 in total, were the donors. The V gene lost 5 bases and the J gene lost 8 bases, with 13 bases spanning the gap. CDR3 length: 13 amino acids.

Sequencing used PBMCs, obtained at surgery. The clonotype comes from a female donor with early-stage non-small cell lung cancer. The chain combines TRBV12-3 or TRBV12-4 with TRBJ2-1; tentative D call: TRBD1 (6 bases). In nucleotides, the CDR3 is TGTGCCAGCAGTCTACAGGGTGTGGATGAGCAGTTCTTC. This gives the protein CASSLQGVDEQFF.